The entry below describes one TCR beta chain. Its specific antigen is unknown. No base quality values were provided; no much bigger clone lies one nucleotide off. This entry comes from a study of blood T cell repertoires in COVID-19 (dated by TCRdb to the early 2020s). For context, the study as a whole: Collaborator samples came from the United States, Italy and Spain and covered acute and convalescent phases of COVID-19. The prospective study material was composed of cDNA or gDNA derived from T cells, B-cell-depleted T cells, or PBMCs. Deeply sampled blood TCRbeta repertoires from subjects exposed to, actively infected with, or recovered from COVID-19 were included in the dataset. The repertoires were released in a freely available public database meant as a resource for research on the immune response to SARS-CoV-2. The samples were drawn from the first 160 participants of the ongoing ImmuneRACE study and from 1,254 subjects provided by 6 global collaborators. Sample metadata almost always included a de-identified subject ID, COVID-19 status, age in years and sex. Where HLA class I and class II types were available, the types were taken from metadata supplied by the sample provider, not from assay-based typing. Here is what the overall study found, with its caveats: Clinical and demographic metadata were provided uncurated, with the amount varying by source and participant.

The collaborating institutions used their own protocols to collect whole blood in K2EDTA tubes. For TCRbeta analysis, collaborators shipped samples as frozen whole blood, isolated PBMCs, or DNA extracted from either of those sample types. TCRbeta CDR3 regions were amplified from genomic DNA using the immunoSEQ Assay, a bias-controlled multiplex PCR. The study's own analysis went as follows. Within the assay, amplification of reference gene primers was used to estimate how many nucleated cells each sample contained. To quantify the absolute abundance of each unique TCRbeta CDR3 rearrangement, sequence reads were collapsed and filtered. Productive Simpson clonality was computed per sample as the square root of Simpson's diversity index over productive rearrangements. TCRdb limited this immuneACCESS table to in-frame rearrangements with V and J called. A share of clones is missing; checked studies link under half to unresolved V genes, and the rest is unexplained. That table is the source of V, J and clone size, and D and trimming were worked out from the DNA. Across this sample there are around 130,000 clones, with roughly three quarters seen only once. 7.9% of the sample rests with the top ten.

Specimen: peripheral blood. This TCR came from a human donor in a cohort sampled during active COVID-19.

CDR3 protein: CASSQVAGGVMNTEAFF. At the DNA level, the sequence is TGCGCCAGCAGCCAAGTGGCGGGGGGGGTGATGAACACTGAAGCTTTCTTT. The sequence joins TRBV4-1 to TRBJ1-1; TRBD1 might be the D gene, on 5 matching bases. The V end loses 1 base and the J end loses 0 bases, and a stretch of 15 bases separates them. From a lookup of the germline V gene, CDR1 and CDR2 are MGHRA and YSYEKL. From cysteine to phenylalanine, the CDR3 is 17 amino acids long. The CDR3 DNA has 51 bases and is translated from base 1.